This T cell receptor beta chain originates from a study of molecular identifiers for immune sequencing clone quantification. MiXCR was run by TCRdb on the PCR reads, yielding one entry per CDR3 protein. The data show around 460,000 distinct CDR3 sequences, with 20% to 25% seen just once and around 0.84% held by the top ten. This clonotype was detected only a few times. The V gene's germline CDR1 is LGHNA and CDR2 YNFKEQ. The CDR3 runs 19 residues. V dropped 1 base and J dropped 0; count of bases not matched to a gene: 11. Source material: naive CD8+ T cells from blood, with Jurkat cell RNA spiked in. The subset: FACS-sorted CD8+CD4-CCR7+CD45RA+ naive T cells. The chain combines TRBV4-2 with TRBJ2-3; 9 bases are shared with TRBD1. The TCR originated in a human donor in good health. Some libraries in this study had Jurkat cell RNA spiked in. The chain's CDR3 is CASSQVLGQGLVSTDTQYF. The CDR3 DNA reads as TGTGCCAGCAGCCAAGTTCTGGGACAGGGTTTAGTAAGCACAGATACGCAGTATTTT.